This is a list of T cell receptor beta chains from one sample in a study of patients and donors after allogeneic stem cell transplantation. TCRdb re-analysed the RT-PCR reads in MiXCR, keeping a single row per CDR3 protein. The sample carries some 960,000 distinct CDR3 sequences, around 17% recorded once. The material sequenced was blood, either unsorted or a sorted T cell fraction (not recorded which). The receptors derive from a human donor who was either an allogeneic HSCT recipient or a stem cell or donor lymphocyte infusion donor (not recorded which). It is not recorded whose cells these are; they may come from a transplant donor. Each CDR3 is given with its conserved first and last residue. D genes are given only for firm matches. Expanded clones are given a class, and other clones once, few, many or no size at all.

cdr3_aa: CASSQPRGVAFF
v_call: TRBV4-1
d_call: -
j_call: TRBJ1-1
clone_size: few

cdr3_aa: CASSREPQGKNTEAFF
v_call: TRBV5-1
d_call: -
j_call: TRBJ1-1
clone_size: -

cdr3_aa: CASSQLPGQGFYEQYF
v_call: TRBV5-1
d_call: TRBD1
j_call: TRBJ2-7
clone_size: -

cdr3_aa: CASSLDRLLEKLFF
v_call: TRBV27
d_call: -
j_call: TRBJ1-4
clone_size: few

cdr3_aa: CASSEVGLANTGELFF
v_call: TRBV2
d_call: TRBD2
j_call: TRBJ2-2
clone_size: few

cdr3_aa: CASSTGTGPYEQYF
v_call: TRBV12-3/TRBV12-4
d_call: TRBD1
j_call: TRBJ2-7
clone_size: many

cdr3_aa: CSAERGNTIYF
v_call: TRBV20-1
d_call: -
j_call: TRBJ1-3
clone_size: many

cdr3_aa: CASSSQSRVSNQPQHF
v_call: TRBV18
d_call: -
j_call: TRBJ1-5
clone_size: -

cdr3_aa: CASGMTGMNTEAFF
v_call: TRBV7-9
d_call: TRBD1
j_call: TRBJ1-1
clone_size: few

cdr3_aa: CASSLGHRGVDRIVEKLFF
v_call: TRBV5-1
d_call: TRBD1
j_call: TRBJ1-4
clone_size: -

cdr3_aa: CASSLEPPELSGNTIYF
v_call: TRBV5-1
d_call: -
j_call: TRBJ1-3
clone_size: few

cdr3_aa: CASSQDPGTGIGNTIYF
v_call: TRBV4-3
d_call: TRBD1
j_call: TRBJ1-3
clone_size: -

cdr3_aa: CASSLGWGQGGEQYF
v_call: TRBV5-1
d_call: TRBD1
j_call: TRBJ2-7
clone_size: few

cdr3_aa: CASSLSRGRTKNIQYF
v_call: TRBV27
d_call: TRBD1
j_call: TRBJ2-4
clone_size: few

cdr3_aa: CASSDDRAYPNEQFF
v_call: TRBV2
d_call: TRBD1
j_call: TRBJ2-1
clone_size: few

cdr3_aa: CASSYALGTAGDQPQHF
v_call: TRBV6-2/TRBV6-3
d_call: -
j_call: TRBJ1-5
clone_size: few

cdr3_aa: CASTPGLTRPDTQYF
v_call: TRBV5-1
d_call: -
j_call: TRBJ2-3
clone_size: few

cdr3_aa: CSVLGESVRSTDTQYF
v_call: TRBV29-1
d_call: -
j_call: TRBJ2-3
clone_size: many

cdr3_aa: CASSPAIAGVPGANVLTF
v_call: TRBV18
d_call: TRBD2
j_call: TRBJ2-6
clone_size: few

cdr3_aa: CASSPETGWSSEAFF
v_call: TRBV18
d_call: TRBD1
j_call: TRBJ1-1
clone_size: -

cdr3_aa: CSARTGEGGYTF
v_call: TRBV20-1
d_call: TRBD1
j_call: TRBJ1-2
clone_size: many

cdr3_aa: CASSLEGLAEQYF
v_call: TRBV7-9
d_call: -
j_call: TRBJ2-7
clone_size: -

cdr3_aa: CASSQRQGDGNTEAFF
v_call: TRBV12-3/TRBV12-4
d_call: TRBD1
j_call: TRBJ1-1
clone_size: -

cdr3_aa: CASSLLERSSGANVLTF
v_call: TRBV27
d_call: -
j_call: TRBJ2-6
clone_size: few

cdr3_aa: CASSLSTGPNTEAFF
v_call: TRBV5-1
d_call: -
j_call: TRBJ1-1
clone_size: -

cdr3_aa: CASSLGGPRVEQFF
v_call: TRBV7-2
d_call: -
j_call: TRBJ2-1
clone_size: few

cdr3_aa: CASSDTYEQYF
v_call: TRBV5-1
d_call: -
j_call: TRBJ2-7
clone_size: many

cdr3_aa: CASGKRTSVDTQYF
v_call: TRBV11-3
d_call: -
j_call: TRBJ2-3
clone_size: once

cdr3_aa: CASSQSRTEAFF
v_call: TRBV7-9
d_call: -
j_call: TRBJ1-1
clone_size: -

cdr3_aa: CATSGATNEKLFF
v_call: TRBV24-1
d_call: -
j_call: TRBJ1-4
clone_size: few

cdr3_aa: CASSQVNTGELFF
v_call: TRBV3-1
d_call: -
j_call: TRBJ2-2
clone_size: many

cdr3_aa: CASSHPGRGAEAFF
v_call: TRBV4-1
d_call: -
j_call: TRBJ1-1
clone_size: -

cdr3_aa: CATSDLHNEQFF
v_call: TRBV24-1
d_call: -
j_call: TRBJ2-1
clone_size: few

cdr3_aa: CASSTLAGATDTQYF
v_call: TRBV5-6
d_call: TRBD2
j_call: TRBJ2-3
clone_size: -

cdr3_aa: CASSPGTIGQPQHF
v_call: TRBV12-3/TRBV12-4
d_call: -
j_call: TRBJ1-5
clone_size: many

cdr3_aa: CASSPGDVDNEQFF
v_call: TRBV6-1
d_call: -
j_call: TRBJ2-1
clone_size: once

cdr3_aa: CAGLGGGLTDTQYF
v_call: TRBV7-9
d_call: -
j_call: TRBJ2-3
clone_size: few

cdr3_aa: CASSPPGPISEQFF
v_call: TRBV18
d_call: -
j_call: TRBJ2-1
clone_size: many

cdr3_aa: CASSFGRITEAFF
v_call: TRBV5-1
d_call: -
j_call: TRBJ1-1
clone_size: many

cdr3_aa: CASSLEARGFLETQYF
v_call: TRBV11-2
d_call: -
j_call: TRBJ2-5
clone_size: -

cdr3_aa: CSAPPGGTGHTDTQYF
v_call: TRBV20-1
d_call: TRBD1
j_call: TRBJ2-3
clone_size: -

cdr3_aa: CASSLVSINYNEQFF
v_call: TRBV12-3/TRBV12-4
d_call: -
j_call: TRBJ2-1
clone_size: many

cdr3_aa: CASSSSPGRGRENEQFF
v_call: TRBV12-3/TRBV12-4
d_call: TRBD1
j_call: TRBJ2-1
clone_size: -